This paragraph covers one TCR beta chain sequence. The V gene lost 4 bases and the J gene lost 13 bases, with 10 bases spanning the gap. This CDR3 contains 11 residues. Germline V gene lookup returns CDR1 SGHVS and CDR2 FNYEAQ. This entry belongs to a study of blood T cell repertoires in COVID-19. Study context: Samples of COVID-19 (acute and convalescent) were obtained from the United States, Italy and Spain. Nucleic acid was either cDNA or gDNA, and it came from T cells, B-cell-depleted T cells, or PBMCs.

Original processing methods: Reference gene primers were amplified, and this amplification served to estimate nucleated cell counts. Sequencing was performed with immunoSEQ multiplex PCR; in TCRdb, only in-frame clones are kept and a portion is missing. V, J and clone size are those of that table, while D and trimming were read from the DNA. The sample has about 98,000 clones; around 80% are singletons. The clonotype comes from a man between 65 and 85 years old with acute or convalescent COVID-19. What was sequenced was peripheral blood. The rearrangement links TRBV7-6 to TRBJ1-4; D gene ambiguous. CDR3 sequence reads: CASSSLNGLFF. Here the CDR3 DNA reads TGTGCCAGCAGCTCCCTAAATGGACTGTTTTTT.